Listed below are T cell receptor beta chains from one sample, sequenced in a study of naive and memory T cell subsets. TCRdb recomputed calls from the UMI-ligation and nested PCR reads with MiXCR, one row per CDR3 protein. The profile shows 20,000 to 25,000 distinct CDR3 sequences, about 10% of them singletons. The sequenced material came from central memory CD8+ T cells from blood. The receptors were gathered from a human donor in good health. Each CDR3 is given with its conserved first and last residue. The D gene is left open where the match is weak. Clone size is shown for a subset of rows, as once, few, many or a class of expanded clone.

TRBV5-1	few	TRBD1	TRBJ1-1	CASSRQGRGTEAFF	TGCGCCAGCTCGAGACAGGGTCGGGGCACTGAAGCTTTCTTT
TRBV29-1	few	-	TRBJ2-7	CSVVESYEQYF	TGCAGCGTTGTTGAGAGCTACGAGCAGTACTTC
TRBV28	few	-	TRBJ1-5	CASSLMGGEVQPQHF	TGTGCCAGCAGTTTAATGGGGGGCGAAGTTCAGCCCCAGCATTTT
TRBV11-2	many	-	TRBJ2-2	CASSSQGGTGELFF	TGTGCCAGCAGCTCCCAAGGGGGAACCGGGGAGCTGTTTTTT
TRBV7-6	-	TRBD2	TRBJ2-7	CASSLLERESLEQYF	TGTGCCAGCAGCTTACTGGAGCGGGAATCTCTCGAGCAGTACTTC
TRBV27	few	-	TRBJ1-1	CASRVVGQVEAFF	TGTGCCAGCAGAGTAGTTGGGCAGGTCGAAGCTTTCTTT
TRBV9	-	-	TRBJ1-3	CASSMTGGSGNTIYF	TGTGCCAGCAGTATGACCGGCGGCTCTGGAAACACCATATATTTT
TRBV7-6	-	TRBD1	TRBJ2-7	CASSPLQGTGNEQYF	TGTGCCAGCAGCCCCCTTCAGGGGACAGGGAATGAGCAGTACTTC
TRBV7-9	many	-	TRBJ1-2	CASSYSGVGEEGYTF	TGTGCCAGCAGCTACTCGGGGGTCGGCGAGGAAGGCTACACCTTC
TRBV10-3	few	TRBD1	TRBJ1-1	CAISDQGGYTEAFF	TGTGCCATCAGTGATCAGGGGGGCTACACTGAAGCTTTCTTT
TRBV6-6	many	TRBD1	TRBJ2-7	CASQRQGCEQYF	TGTGCCAGCCAACGACAGGGGTGCGAGCAGTACTTC
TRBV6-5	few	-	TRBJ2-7	CASSPKVDGAYEQYF	TGTGCCAGCAGTCCCAAAGTTGACGGAGCCTACGAGCAGTACTTC
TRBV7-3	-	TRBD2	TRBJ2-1	CASSLAGGTYNEQFF	TGTGCCAGCAGCCTAGCGGGAGGAACCTACAATGAGCAGTTCTTC
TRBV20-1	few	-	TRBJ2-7	CSARISGPIEQYF	TGCAGTGCTAGGATCAGCGGTCCCATCGAGCAGTACTTC
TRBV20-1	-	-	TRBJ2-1	CSASEVNKYNEQFF	TGCAGTGCTAGCGAAGTAAATAAATACAATGAGCAGTTCTTC
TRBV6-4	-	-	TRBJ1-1	CASSDSVGGSTEAFF	TGTGCCAGCAGTGACTCGGTTGGGGGGAGCACTGAAGCTTTCTTT
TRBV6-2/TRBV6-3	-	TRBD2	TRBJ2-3	CASRDPGLAGVDTQYF	TGTGCCAGCAGGGATCCGGGACTAGCGGGAGTTGATACGCAGTATTTT
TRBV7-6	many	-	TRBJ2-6	CASSLAEGDISGANVLTF	TGTGCCAGCAGCTTAGCGGAAGGGGATATCAGTGGGGCCAACGTCCTGACTTTC
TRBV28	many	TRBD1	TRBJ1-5	CASTRTGVQPQHF	TGTGCCAGCACACGGACAGGGGTGCAGCCCCAGCATTTT
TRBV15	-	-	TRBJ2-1	CATSRTERVAHNEQFF	TGTGCCACCAGCAGAACCGAGAGGGTCGCGCACAATGAGCAGTTCTTC
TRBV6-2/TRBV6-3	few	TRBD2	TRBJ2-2	CASSLRLAGAVGELFF	TGTGCCAGCAGTCTCAGACTAGCGGGAGCGGTCGGGGAGCTGTTTTTT
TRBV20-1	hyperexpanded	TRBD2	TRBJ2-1	CSARDVQRESNEQFF	TGCAGTGCTAGAGATGTTCAGCGGGAGTCCAATGAGCAGTTCTTC
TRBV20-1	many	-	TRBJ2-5	CSARGFDRTETQYF	TGCAGTGCTAGGGGATTCGACAGAACAGAGACCCAGTACTTC
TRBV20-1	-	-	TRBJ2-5	CSAPDGSGTQYF	TGCAGTGCCCCGGACGGATCGGGGACCCAGTACTTC
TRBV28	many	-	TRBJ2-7	CASSLWGSGYEQYF	TGTGCCAGCAGTTTATGGGGTTCGGGCTACGAGCAGTACTTC
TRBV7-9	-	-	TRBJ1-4	CASSPYGGNKKLFF	TGTGCCAGCAGCCCCTATGGTGGAAATAAAAAACTGTTTTTT
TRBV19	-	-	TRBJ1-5	CASSNQDLSNQPQHF	TGTGCCAGTAGTAACCAGGATCTTAGCAATCAGCCCCAGCATTTT
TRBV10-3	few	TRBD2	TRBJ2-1	CAISEVAGRDYNEQFF	TGTGCCATCAGTGAGGTAGCGGGACGGGACTACAATGAGCAGTTCTTC
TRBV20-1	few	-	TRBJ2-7	CSARGADTYEQYF	TGCAGTGCTAGGGGAGCGGACACCTACGAGCAGTACTTC
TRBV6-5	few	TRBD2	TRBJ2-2	CASSYFGGGSRGANTGELFF	TGTGCCAGCAGTTACTTTGGGGGGGGGTCAAGAGGAGCGAACACCGGGGAGCTGTTTTTT
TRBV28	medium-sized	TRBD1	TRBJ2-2	CASSETGRDTGELFF	TGTGCCAGCAGTGAGACAGGGCGGGACACCGGGGAGCTGTTTTTT
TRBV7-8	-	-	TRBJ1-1	CASSLGNEAFF	TGTGCCAGCAGCTTAGGGAATGAAGCTTTCTTT
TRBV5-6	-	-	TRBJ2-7	CASSLFRSYEQYF	TGTGCCAGCAGCTTGTTTAGATCCTACGAGCAGTACTTC
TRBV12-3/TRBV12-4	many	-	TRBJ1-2	CASSPLGHSAHGYTF	TGTGCCAGCAGTCCCCTGGGACACTCAGCGCATGGCTACACCTTC
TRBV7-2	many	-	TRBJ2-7	CASSFFGIAYEQYF	TGTGCCAGCAGCTTTTTTGGAATCGCCTACGAGCAGTACTTC
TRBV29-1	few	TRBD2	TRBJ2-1	CSVERTSGSENNEQFF	TGCAGCGTTGAACGGACTAGCGGGAGTGAAAACAATGAGCAGTTCTTC
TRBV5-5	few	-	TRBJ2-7	CASSLWTETYEQYF	TGTGCCAGCAGCTTATGGACTGAAACCTACGAGCAGTACTTC
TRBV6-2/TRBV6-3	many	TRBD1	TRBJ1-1	CASSPGTASEAFF	TGTGCCAGCAGTCCCGGGACAGCCTCTGAAGCTTTCTTT
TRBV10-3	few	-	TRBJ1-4	CAISERGGKLFF	TGTGCCATCAGTGAAAGGGGAGGAAAACTGTTTTTT
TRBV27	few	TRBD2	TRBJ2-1	CASSLFAGVAYNEQFF	TGTGCCAGCAGTTTATTCGCGGGAGTGGCTTACAATGAGCAGTTCTTC
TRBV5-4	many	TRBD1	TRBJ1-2	CASSPEPTGNGYTF	TGTGCCAGCAGCCCGGAACCGACAGGGAATGGCTACACCTTC
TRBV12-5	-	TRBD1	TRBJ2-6	CASGGGPGQGPSGANVLTF	TGTGCTAGTGGCGGAGGCCCGGGACAGGGTCCCTCTGGGGCCAACGTCCTGACTTTC
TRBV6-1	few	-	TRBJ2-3	CASSEAGSGSTDTQYF	TGTGCCAGCAGTGAAGCGGGTAGCGGTAGCACAGATACGCAGTATTTT